This TCR beta chain was sequenced in a study of T-cell memory formation after mild COVID-19. From 5'RACE with constant-segment primers came TCR alpha and TCR beta cDNA libraries that carried sample barcodes and UMIs. TCRdb reprocessed the 5' RACE reads via MiXCR and lists one record per CDR3 protein. This table has a few hundred thousand distinct CDR3 sequences, around a quarter appearing once. Study observations and caveats: Second-wave clones reaching peak frequency on day 37 lacked confirmed SARS-CoV-2 specificity. Shrinking CD4+ clones resided mostly in CM and EM, and CD8+ ones in EMRA. Contracting clones from day 15 to 85 had balanced CD4/CD8; later expanders favoured CD4+.

About this clonotype: No antigen is known for it.

The V end lost 4 bases, the J end lost 0 bases, and 22 bases lay between the germline ends. The CDR3 loop spans 19 amino acids. The germline V gene has CDR1 SEHNR and CDR2 FQNEAQ (reference sequence). The receptor's source is an adult woman who had mild COVID-19 (a few samples of this study predate the infection). Cell type and time point are not known. Source material: PBMCs or a T cell subset sorted from them (not recorded which). V is TRBV7-9 and J is TRBJ1-3, with TRBD1 as a possible D gene (5 bases). In DNA form, the CDR3 reads TGTGCCAGCAGCTCCGCTATCCTTTCGGGACCGCTCTCTGGAAACACCATATATTTT. Protein product: CASSSAILSGPLSGNTIYF.